The 2 T cell receptor beta chains presented below share a single source sample, sequenced in a study of immune evolution from preneoplasia to lung adenocarcinoma. Libraries were prepared by immunoSEQ multiplex PCR; TCRdb keeps only in-frame clonotypes and omits some of them. The table has around 6,000 clones, over 60% seen once; the top ten hold 3%. The material sequenced was FFPE minimally invasive lung adenocarcinoma tissue. The receptors stem from a person aged 55-85 years with lung adenocarcinoma.

This rearrangement joins TRBV2 to TRBJ2-3, with 16 bases fitting TRBD2. The CDR3 contains 16 residues. Germline values: CDR1 SNHLY, CDR2 FYNNEI. The J segment lost 8 bases and the V segment lost 4 bases, leaving 6 bases of the junction unmatched. The CDR3 DNA is TGTGCCAGCAGTGCCGGGACTAGCGGGGGGGCGAGTACGCAGTATTTT. This gives the protein CASSAGTSGGASTQYF.

The genes are TRBV5-1 and TRBJ2-7, with 7 bases matching TRBD2. The V and J ends lost 5 bases and 0 bases, in that order; junction bases with no gene match: 5. This CDR3 contains 14 residues. Germline lookup yields CDR1 SGHRS and CDR2 YFSETQ. DNA for the CDR3: TGCGCCAGCAGACTAGAGCGGGGCTCCTACGAGCAGTACTTC. Its protein is CASRLERGSYEQYF.